The rows below give T cell receptor beta chains drawn from one sample of a study of shared clonotypes between healthy human individuals. TCRdb's table, derived via immunoSEQ multiplex PCR, lists solely in-frame clones and lacks some. Here the sample spans 2.3 million or so clones, approximately 95% being singletons. The specimen sequenced was naive CD4+ T cells from PBMCs. The receptor set was obtained from a man between 18 and 29 years old in good health. Some clones in this sample may be carry-over from other donors' samples. Each CDR3 is given with its conserved first and last residue.

v_call	j_call	cdr3_aa
TRBV4-1	TRBJ2-2	CASSQVNRGRSGELFF
TRBV5-4	TRBJ2-5	CASSLFSSSETQYF
TRBV7-2	TRBJ2-1	CASSLTWTGSYNEQFF
TRBV7-2	TRBJ2-1	CASSLLAASYNEQFF
TRBV10-3	TRBJ2-3	CAIRTGLAGEITDTQYF
TRBV18	TRBJ2-1	CASSPASGRPYNEQFF
TRBV11-2	TRBJ2-2	CASSPQTTINTGELFF
TRBV6-1	TRBJ1-5	CASMTLLGNQPQHF
TRBV27	TRBJ2-4	CASSPDRVRAKNIQYF
TRBV5-1	TRBJ1-1	CASSPPGQYTEAFF
TRBV28	TRBJ1-5	CASSLRRNSNQPQHF
TRBV5-1	TRBJ2-7	CASSSPGHRRSYEQYF
TRBV2	TRBJ2-3	CASGDQSTDTQYF
TRBV6-4	TRBJ2-5	CASSGSGRRETQYF
TRBV5-5	TRBJ1-1	CASSLRVNTEAFF
TRBV5-1	TRBJ2-5	CASSLSGQRETQYF
TRBV4-1	TRBJ2-3	CASSPGTGTDTQYF
TRBV5-6	TRBJ1-2	CASSSMGPTHGYTF
TRBV5-1	TRBJ1-2	CASSQGQGGGYTF
TRBV28	TRBJ2-1	CASSPRTGSSYNEQFF
TRBV6-5	TRBJ1-1	CASSYGGGREAFF
TRBV5-4	TRBJ2-1	CASSQDRDGEQFF
TRBV30	TRBJ1-2	CAWRDRVGYGYTF
TRBV4-2	TRBJ2-5	CASSQGTGEPLETQYF
TRBV7-2	TRBJ1-2	CASRLPGAYGYTF
TRBV10-2	TRBJ2-2	CASRQTPGLAGVAESTGELFF
TRBV15	TRBJ2-1	CATSPLGSGFHEQFF
TRBV11-1	TRBJ1-3	CASSQQMAGNTIYF
TRBV11-2	TRBJ1-5	CASSKGLQGQPQHF
TRBV5-4	TRBJ2-7	CASSPGQDLEQYF
TRBV6-6	TRBJ2-5	CATHPAAKETQYF
TRBV6-6	TRBJ2-7	CASSYQLDYEQYF
TRBV5-1	TRBJ2-1	CASSFRTAEPNEQFF
TRBV9	TRBJ2-3	CASSPRTGADTQYF
TRBV18	TRBJ2-2	CASSPPVRSNTGELFF
TRBV11-2	TRBJ2-2	CASSLGLRSDTGELFF
TRBV4-3	TRBJ2-7	CASSHDRFEQYF
TRBV2	TRBJ1-5	CASSEGGGQPQHF
TRBV7-2	TRBJ2-7	CASSPNTGTILYEQYF
TRBV30	TRBJ1-3	CAWTELSGNTIYF
TRBV28	TRBJ1-1	CASSMGGATGTEAFF
TRBV4-2	TRBJ1-1	CASSQDPLAGNTEAFF
TRBV28	TRBJ1-1	CASRYREMNTEAFF
TRBV27	TRBJ2-1	CASSRWTSASSYNEQFF
TRBV7-2	TRBJ2-3	CASRGPSSWRATDTQYF
TRBV5-1	TRBJ2-7	CASSLMTGWAREQYF
TRBV18	TRBJ1-2	CASSPGTDTNYGYTF
TRBV4-1	TRBJ1-2	CASSQLGPSLRYTF
TRBV18	TRBJ2-1	CASSPHFRGEQFF
TRBV6-1	TRBJ2-7	CASLRTISYEQYF
TRBV7-9	TRBJ1-2	CASSLEGFGYGYTF
TRBV7-3	TRBJ2-1	CASSLQGGNYNEQFF
TRBV19	TRBJ2-7	CASSLAGTGYYEQYF